Presented here are 28 T cell receptor beta chains from one specimen sequenced in a study of OX40 agonist ivuxolimab in advanced cancers. TCRdb's copy holds only in-frame clones and misses some; the assay was immunoSEQ multiplex PCR. The repertoire holds roughly 69,000 clones, with under 95% as singletons. Material: CD4+ or CD8+ T cells sorted from blood, obtained in a trial of the OX40 agonist ivuxolimab. Receptors were obtained from an adult with an advanced solid tumor such as melanoma, head and neck, liver or kidney cancer.

The rearrangement joins TRBV27 to TRBJ2-2; D unclear. The CDR3 has 12 amino acids. The germline CDR1 and CDR2 sequences are MNHEY and SMNVEV (reference sequence). V was trimmed by 6 bases and J by 6 bases, leaving 8 bases between them. The CDR3 DNA reads TGTGCCAGCAGGATAGAGCCCGGGGAGCTGTTTTTT. Protein sequence: CASRIEPGELFF.

CDR3 amino acids: CASSNGLRGRETQYF. CDR3 nucleotide sequence: TGCGCCAGCAGCAACGGGCTCCGTGGGCGGGAGACCCAGTACTTC. V usage is TRBV5-1 and J usage is TRBJ2-5; D not resolved. The CDR3 spans 15 residues. Germline CDR1 reads SGHRS; CDR2 reads YFSETQ. Trimming stripped 4 bases from V and 5 bases from J, with 18 bases between.

In nucleotides, the CDR3 is TGTGCCAGTAGTATGGAGGTTAGCAATCAGCCCCAGCATTTT. Translated, it gives CASSMEVSNQPQHF. This chain uses TRBV19 with TRBJ1-5; D unclear. From germline, CDR1 is LNHDA and CDR2 SQIVND (reference sequence). V shed 3 bases and J shed 0 bases, with 6 bases lying between them. The CDR3 has 14 residues.

The chain joins TRBV19 to TRBJ1-5; 7 bases are a match to TRBD1. Germline lookup yields CDR1 LNHDA and CDR2 SQIVND (reference sequence). J was trimmed by 4 bases and V by 4 bases; bases with no gene match: 4. CDR3 length: 14 amino acids. The CDR3 is CASSRAGGNQPQHF. CDR3 bases: TGTGCCAGTAGTAGGGCAGGGGGGAATCAGCCCCAGCATTTT.

The chain combines TRBV5-1 with TRBJ2-2, with 7 bases fitting TRBD1. CDR1 and CDR2 from the germline V gene are SGHRS and YFSETQ. The CDR3 covers 15 residues. V was clipped by 7 bases and J by 5 bases; unmatched bases: 11. The CDR3 here is CASRAPNRGTGELFF. The CDR3 DNA sequence: TGCGCCAGCCGAGCGCCGAACAGGGGTACCGGGGAGCTGTTTTTT. Full variable domain (remainder filled in from reference TRBV5-1 and TRBJ2-2): KAGVTQTPRYLIKTRGQQVTLSCSPISGHRSVSWYQQTPGQGLQFLFEYFSETQRNKGNFPGRFSGRQFSNSRSEMNVSTLELGDSALYLCASRAPNRGTGELFFGEGSRLTVL.

This chain links TRBV15 with TRBJ2-7; TRBD2 agrees at 13 bases. V trimming: 0 bases; J trimming: 3 bases; junction bases outside the gene matches: 5. CDR1 is LNHNV, CDR2 YYDKDF, per germline (reference sequence). This CDR3 contains 17 residues. The CDR3 loop is CATSRDLGTSGIYEQYF. CDR3 bases: TGTGCCACCAGCAGAGATTTAGGGACTAGCGGGATCTACGAGCAGTACTTC.

The V and J genes are TRBV20-1 and TRBJ2-1; a possible D gene is TRBD2 (5 bases). The CDR3 sequence is 11 residues long. Germline-derived CDR1 and CDR2 are DFQATT and SNEGSKA (reference sequence). Between the trimmed V and J ends, which lost 6 bases and 12 bases, there was a span of 15 bases. CDR3 in DNA: TGCAGTGCAAGGACGCCGGAGGCGCAGTTCTTC. It specifies CSARTPEAQFF.

This sequence joins TRBV9 and TRBJ2-7, with D possibly being TRBD1 or TRBD2 (6 bases each). The V gene's germline CDR1 is SGDLS and CDR2 YYNGEE. The CDR3 length is 14 residues. Deletions cut 0 bases from V and 5 bases from J, with 12 bases between. The DNA of the CDR3 is TGTGCCAGCAGCGTAGGGGGGGCGGCTAACGAGCAGTACTTC. Residues: CASSVGGAANEQYF. The full variable domain, its missing parts supplied by reference TRBV9 and TRBJ2-7, is DSGVTQTPKHLITATGQRVTLRCSPRSGDLSVYWYQQSLDQGLQFLIQYYNGEERAKGNILERFSAQQFPDLHSELNLSSLELGDSALYFCASSVGGAANEQYFGPGTRLTVT.

The chain is built from TRBV19 and TRBJ2-7, with a possible D match to TRBD2 (5 bases). This CDR3 is 11 amino acids long. CDR1 is LNHDA and CDR2 is SQIVND in the germline V gene (reference sequence). V lost 10 bases to trimming and J lost 4 bases, with 11 bases between them. CDR3 protein: CATGLDYEQYF. CDR3 DNA: TGTGCCACCGGACTGGATTACGAGCAGTACTTC.

The chain is built from TRBV5-6 and TRBJ2-3; 9 bases agree with TRBD2. With 1 base clipped from V and 6 bases from J, the junction kept 6 bases outside the gene matches. The V gene's germline CDR1 is SGHDT and CDR2 YYEEEE. CDR3 length: 15 residues. The CDR3 is CASSLSSGSPDTQYF. Here the CDR3 DNA reads TGTGCCAGCAGCTTGAGTAGCGGGAGTCCCGATACGCAGTATTTT.

This clone was counted a single time. The DNA for the CDR3 is TGTGCCAGTAGTTCAGGACACACCTACGAGCAGTACTTC. This translates into CASSSGHTYEQYF. This chain connects TRBV19 to TRBJ2-7, with D maybe TRBD1 (5 bases). The CDR3 sequence is 13 residues long. Germline V gene lookup returns CDR1 LNHDA and CDR2 SQIVND (reference sequence). Trimming took 5 bases from V and 2 from J, leaving 10 bases between them.

The V and J genes are TRBV5-1 and TRBJ2-5; D is uncertain. This CDR3 has 12 residues. The germline CDR1 and CDR2 sequences are SGHRS and YFSETQ. The ends were cut back, 4 bases at V and 1 base at J, with 5 bases in the middle. The CDR3 DNA follows: TGCGCCAGCAGCCGACCCCAAGAGACCCAGTACTTC. It specifies CASSRPQETQYF.

The CDR3 DNA sequence: TGTGCCAGCAGTGGGGAGAAGGATCAGCCCCAGCATTTT. It translates to CASSGEKDQPQHF. This chain uses TRBV2 with TRBJ1-5; D unresolved. With 4 bases removed from V and 5 bases from J, the gap between germline ends came to 9 bases. CDR3 length: 13 residues. Per germline, CDR1 SNHLY and CDR2 FYNNEI.

J is TRBJ2-1 and V is TRBV28; 8 bases align to TRBD2. CDR3 length equals 14 residues. J was trimmed by 0 bases and V by 7 bases; bases with no gene match: 2. Looked up from germline, CDR1 is MDHEN and CDR2 is SYDVKM. The CDR3 region has the DNA TGTGCCAGCACCGGGACTAGCTCCTACAATGAGCAGTTCTTC. As protein: CASTGTSSYNEQFF.

The rearrangement links TRBV28 to TRBJ1-5; weak D call: TRBD1 (5 bases). Trimming shortened V by 8 bases and J by 2 bases, and 7 bases separated the two germline ends. CDR3 size: 12 residues. Germline CDR1 MDHEN, CDR2 SYDVKM. As DNA, the CDR3 is TGTGCCAGCGGGGGGGGCAATCAGCCCCAGCATTTT. It codes for CASGGGNQPQHF.

This chain connects TRBV2 to TRBJ2-3, with 8 nucleotides matching TRBD2. This CDR3 is 14 amino acids long. V shed 6 bases, J shed 4 bases, and the junction held 6 bases outside the gene matches. Germline V gene data show CDR1 as SNHLY and CDR2 as FYNNEI. For the CDR3, the DNA is TGTGCCAGCAGGGAGACTAGCGCAGCAGATACGCAGTATTTT. This codes for CASRETSAADTQYF.

The rearrangement joins TRBV27 to TRBJ1-1; 9 positions match TRBD1. This CDR3 has 15 amino acids. V was clipped by 6 bases and J by 1 base; unmatched bases: 6. Germline CDR1 reads MNHEY; CDR2 reads SMNVEV (reference sequence). The CDR3 here is CASSRETGGNTEAFF. The DNA of the CDR3 is TGTGCCAGCAGCCGAGAGACAGGGGGGAACACTGAAGCTTTCTTT.

The chain links TRBV18 to TRBJ2-3; 10 bases agree with TRBD1. The CDR3 is 17 residues long. Per germline, CDR1 KGHSH and CDR2 LQKENI. Trimming cost V 3 bases and J 3 bases; bases outside gene matches: 9. CDR3 protein: CASSPRRDRGFTDTQYF. The CDR3 region has the DNA TGTGCCAGCTCACCCAGGCGGGACAGGGGTTTTACAGATACGCAGTATTTT.

V usage is TRBV5-1 and J usage is TRBJ1-1, with D unclear. There are 13 residues in the CDR3. Germline V gene data show CDR1 as SGHRS and CDR2 as YFSETQ. The V end lost 6 bases, the J end lost 3 bases, and 12 bases lay between the germline ends. CDR3 loop: CASTTTGDTEAFF. DNA of the CDR3: TGCGCCAGCACCACGACCGGCGACACTGAAGCTTTCTTT.

The rearrangement links TRBV9 to TRBJ2-7; a possible D gene is TRBD1 (5 bases). Trimming stripped 0 bases from V and 6 bases from J, with 16 bases between. The CDR3 covers 15 residues. Germline loops: CDR1 SGDLS, CDR2 YYNGEE. In DNA, the CDR3 is TGTGCCAGCAGCGTAGCGGACACCGGCCTCGGCGAGCAGTACTTC. This translates into CASSVADTGLGEQYF.

J is TRBJ2-7 and V is TRBV5-6; 10 nucleotides line up with TRBD1. Unmatched junction bases numbered 6, after V lost 2 bases and J lost 4 bases. There are 15 residues in the CDR3. The germline CDR1 and CDR2 sequences are SGHDT and YYEEEE. The CDR3 here is CASSLFPGQGYEQYF. In DNA, the CDR3 is TGTGCCAGCAGCTTATTCCCGGGACAGGGGTACGAGCAGTACTTC.

The V and J genes are TRBV29-1 and TRBJ2-5; perhaps TRBD2 as D (6 bases). The V and J ends lost 6 bases and 5 bases respectively, with 13 bases between them. CDR1 SQVTM and CDR2 ANQGSEA come from the germline V gene. The CDR3 contains 12 residues. CDR3 nucleotides: TGCAGCGTGACTAGGGTGTGGGAGACCCAGTACTTC. The encoded protein is CSVTRVWETQYF.

The V and J genes are TRBV19 and TRBJ1-6; 7 nucleotides match TRBD1. Trimming took 4 bases from V and 6 from J; bases not matched to a gene: 3. Germline CDR1 LNHDA, CDR2 SQIVND (reference sequence). The CDR3 length is 14 residues. The CDR3 loop reads CASSTGTANSPLHF. DNA of the CDR3: TGTGCCAGTAGTACTGGGACAGCTAATTCACCCCTCCACTTT.

The V and J genes are TRBV18 and TRBJ1-3; no clear D. The germline V gene has CDR1 KGHSH and CDR2 LQKENI. V was cut by 0 bases and J by 4 bases, with 10 bases left in between. CDR3 length equals 15 residues. DNA for the CDR3: TGTGCCAGCTCACCACCTCGGGCACCCGGAAACACCATATATTTT. It specifies CASSPPRAPGNTIYF.

The gene calls are TRBV5-1 and TRBJ2-5; 11 nucleotides agree with TRBD2. Germline CDR1 SGHRS, CDR2 YFSETQ. The trim removed 4 bases at V and 2 bases at J, leaving 10 bases unmatched. This CDR3 region has 17 residues. The CDR3 region is CASSPDGPSGRQETQYF. For the CDR3, the DNA is TGCGCCAGCAGCCCGGACGGTCCTAGCGGGAGGCAAGAGACCCAGTACTTC.

J is TRBJ2-7 and V is TRBV18, with 10 bases fitting TRBD2. V lost 1 base to trimming and J lost 4 bases; unmatched junction nucleotides: 10. The CDR3 extends over 17 amino acids. Germline-derived CDR1 and CDR2 are KGHSH and LQKENI. The CDR3 protein is CASSPRASGSNRYEQYF. The CDR3 DNA reads as TGTGCCAGCTCACCACGTGCTAGCGGGAGTAACAGGTACGAGCAGTACTTC. Together with reference TRBV18 and TRBJ2-7, the CDR3 gives the full variable domain: NAGVMQNPRHLVRRRGQEARLRCSPMKGHSHVYWYRQLPEEGLKFMVYLQKENIIDESGMPKERFSAEFPKEGPSILRIQQVVRGDSAAYFCASSPRASGSNRYEQYFGPGTRLTVT.

V gene TRBV30 combines with J gene TRBJ2-7; TRBD1 matches at 8 bases. There are 12 residues in the CDR3. Germline V gene data show CDR1 as GTSNPN and CDR2 as SVGIG (reference sequence). V trimming: 4 bases; J trimming: 3 bases; junction bases outside the gene matches: 2. CDR3: CAWKQGGYEQYF. CDR3 DNA sequence: TGTGCCTGGAAACAGGGGGGCTACGAGCAGTACTTC.

The chain joins TRBV29-1 to TRBJ2-7; 8 nucleotides match TRBD2. The CDR3 loop spans 15 amino acids. CDR1 and CDR2 (germline): SQVTM, ANQGSEA. With 4 bases clipped from V and 3 bases from J, the junction kept 11 bases outside the gene matches. The DNA for the CDR3 is TGCAGCGTTGCCACCGGGACTAGTAAGCTCTACGAGCAGTACTTC. Translating it yields CSVATGTSKLYEQYF.